The 26 T cell receptor beta chains presented below share a single source sample, sequenced in a study of blood T cell repertoires in COVID-19. Only in-frame clones appear in the TCRdb table, and some are missing; sequencing was by immunoSEQ multiplex PCR. Here the sample spans hundreds of thousands of clones, under 90% being singletons. Source material: PBMCs or T cells enriched from blood (not recorded which). These TCRs come from a woman aged 40 to 49 who had been exposed to COVID-19.

The J gene is TRBJ2-2, the V gene TRBV5-1, with D perhaps TRBD2 (6 bases). This CDR3 has 15 amino acids. V was trimmed by 3 bases and J by 0 bases, leaving 9 bases between them. Germline V gives CDR1 SGHRS, CDR2 YFSETQ. The CDR3 DNA reads as TGCGCCAGCAGCTGGGGACTCACGAACACCGGGGAGCTGTTTTTT. Translated, it gives CASSWGLTNTGELFF.

This clone is deemed medium-sized. As DNA, the CDR3 is TGTGCTAGTGTTGACCCAGCACAGTCGTTATACAATGAGCAGTTCTTC. Protein product: CASVDPAQSLYNEQFF. The J gene is TRBJ2-1, the V gene TRBV12-5, with D unclear. V lost 7 bases to trimming and J lost 4 bases, with 20 bases between them. The CDR3 spans 16 residues. CDR1 LGHNT and CDR2 FRNRAP come from the germline V gene.

CDR3 coding DNA: TGTGCCACGCGGGACAGGGGGCTAACCGGGGAGCTGTTTTTT. Translated, it gives CATRDRGLTGELFF. This chain uses TRBV19 with TRBJ2-2, with 12 bases aligning to TRBD1. Trimming took 10 bases from V and 5 from J; bases not matched to a gene: 5. CDR1 LNHDA and CDR2 SQIVND come from the germline V gene (reference sequence). This CDR3 region has 14 residues.

The genes are TRBV11-2 and TRBJ2-4, with TRBD1 identical over 7 bases. Germline lookup yields CDR1 SGHAT and CDR2 FQNNGV. The V gene end was trimmed by 4 bases and the J gene end by 4 bases; junction bases not matched to a gene: 7. This CDR3 has 15 amino acids. The CDR3 here is CASSYSRDSKNIQYF. The DNA for the CDR3 is TGTGCCAGCAGCTATTCCAGGGACAGTAAAAACATTCAGTACTTC.

V is TRBV27 and J is TRBJ1-6; D unclear. The V end was cut by 0 bases, the J end by 9 bases, with 12 bases between. The CDR3 is made up of 15 amino acids. In germline, CDR1 is MNHEY, CDR2 SMNVEV (reference sequence). This CDR3 reads CASSLSRQEASPLHF. The DNA for the CDR3 is TGTGCCAGCAGTTTATCGAGGCAGGAGGCTTCACCCCTCCACTTT.

DNA of the CDR3: TGTGCCAGCAGCTTATTCGCAGGCCAGCCCCAGCATTTT. Protein product: CASSLFAGQPQHF. V usage is TRBV7-8 and J usage is TRBJ1-5; D not certain. V lost 2 bases and J 7 bases, leaving 9 bases between the germline ends. The CDR3 spans 13 residues. Germline CDR1 and CDR2: SGHVS and FQNEAQ.

V and J are TRBV19 and TRBJ2-2; D gene ambiguous. Trimming left V 5 bases short and J 1 base short, with 14 bases between. CDR1 and CDR2 from the germline V gene are LNHDA and SQIVND (reference sequence). The CDR3 is made up of 16 amino acids. CDR3 loop: CASSLQIIRNTGELFF. In DNA form, the CDR3 reads TGTGCCAGTAGTCTCCAGATAATTCGGAACACCGGGGAGCTGTTTTTT.

V usage is TRBV4-1 and J usage is TRBJ1-2, with 8 bases aligning to TRBD1. The CDR3 length is 18 residues. Trimming took 2 bases from V and 6 from J; bases not matched to a gene: 17. Germline assignment: CDR1 MGHRA and CDR2 YSYEKL. CDR3 region: CASSQPILGTGERDGYTF. The CDR3 nucleotides read TGCGCCAGCAGCCAACCTATCCTTGGGACAGGAGAGAGGGATGGCTACACCTTC.

The chain uses TRBV27 and TRBJ1-6, with 7 nucleotides matching TRBD1. CDR3 length: 15 amino acids. J gave up 2 bases and V 5 bases, and 3 bases lay outside the gene matches. Germline CDR1 reads MNHEY; CDR2 reads SMNVEV (reference sequence). CDR3 in DNA: TGTGCCAGCAGTATCCAGGGGGCCTATAATTCACCCCTCCACTTT. Encoded protein: CASSIQGAYNSPLHF.

This clone was seen more than once but under ten times. The genes are TRBV4-2 and TRBJ2-3; TRBD1 aligns across 8 bases. With 2 bases clipped from V and 5 bases from J, the junction kept 6 bases outside the gene matches. The CDR3 extends over 15 amino acids. Per the germline V gene, CDR1 is LGHNA and CDR2 is YNFKEQ. CDR3: CASSQNRGAGDTQYF. CDR3 sequence (DNA): TGTGCCAGCAGCCAAAACAGGGGGGCGGGAGATACGCAGTATTTT.

The V call is TRBV11-2, the J call TRBJ2-1, with TRBD2 matching 9 bases. The CDR3 covers 16 residues. Germline values: CDR1 SGHAT, CDR2 FQNNGV. J gave up 10 bases and V 1 base, and 11 bases lay outside the gene matches. CDR3 region: CASSLVRASGAGEQFF. The CDR3 DNA sequence: TGTGCCAGCAGCTTAGTGAGGGCTAGCGGGGCAGGCGAGCAGTTCTTC.

The chain is built from TRBV30 and TRBJ1-2; D unresolved. The CDR3 runs 11 residues. Looked up from germline, CDR1 is GTSNPN and CDR2 is SVGIG (reference sequence). Trimming stripped 4 bases from V and 2 bases from J, with 5 bases between. This chain's CDR3 is CAWTLNYGYTF. The CDR3 DNA reads TGTGCCTGGACACTAAACTATGGCTACACCTTC.

The gene calls are TRBV28 and TRBJ1-2, with TRBD1 identical over 7 bases. The germline V gene has CDR1 MDHEN and CDR2 SYDVKM. Trimming cost V 3 bases and J 8 bases; bases outside gene matches: 12. The CDR3 runs 15 residues. Written as DNA, the CDR3 is TGTGCCAGCAGTTTCCCTATCAGGGGGGACGGAGGCTACACCTTC. It codes for CASSFPIRGDGGYTF.

The J gene is TRBJ2-2, the V gene TRBV2, with TRBD1 as a possible D gene (6 bases). Germline CDR1 and CDR2: SNHLY and FYNNEI. V lost 7 bases, J lost 7 bases, and 19 bases lay in between. The CDR3 covers 15 residues. CDR3 DNA: TGTGCCAGCATGGAGTCACAGGGAGTAGTCGGGGAGCTGTTTTTT. Translated, it gives CASMESQGVVGELFF.

In this sample, this clone turned up a few times. This sequence joins TRBV3-1 (or the pseudogene TRBV3-2) and TRBJ1-5; D unclear. The V end was cut by 0 bases, the J end by 4 bases, with 7 bases between. This CDR3 comprises 14 residues. Germline loops: CDR1 LGHDT, CDR2 YNNKEL (reference sequence). This CDR3 reads CASSQDLPNQPQHF. The CDR3 nucleotides read TGTGCCAGCAGCCAAGATCTTCCTAATCAGCCCCAGCATTTT.

This rearrangement joins TRBV3-1 (or the pseudogene TRBV3-2) to TRBJ1-4, with 7 bases lining up with TRBD1. Germline trimming cut 4 bases from V and 7 bases from J; bases unmatched to any gene: 6. CDR3 length: 14 residues. The germline V gene has CDR1 LGHDT and CDR2 YNNKEL (reference sequence). The CDR3 DNA is TGTGCCAGCAGCCTGAGGACAGGCGCTGAAAAACTGTTTTTT. Protein product: CASSLRTGAEKLFF.

The V gene is TRBV3-1 (or the pseudogene TRBV3-2), the J gene TRBJ1-2, with D hard to call. Germline CDR1 reads LGHDT; CDR2 reads YNNKEL (reference sequence). Trimming stripped 6 bases from V and 0 bases from J, with 14 bases between. This CDR3 comprises 15 residues. The chain's CDR3 is CASRQQSGSNYGYTF. The CDR3 nucleotides are TGTGCCAGCAGACAACAATCGGGTTCTAACTATGGCTACACCTTC.

The V and J genes are TRBV15 and TRBJ1-1; weak D call: TRBD1 (5 bases). Germline-derived CDR1 and CDR2 are LNHNV and YYDKDF (reference sequence). V was shortened by 5 bases and J by 0 bases, with 7 bases between the two germline ends. The CDR3 consists of 13 residues. The CDR3 coding sequence is TGTGCCACCAGCGTAGGGGTGAACACTGAAGCTTTCTTT. Protein product: CATSVGVNTEAFF.

This clone occurred a few times. This sequence joins TRBV19 and TRBJ2-1; TRBD2 agrees at 9 bases. Losses at the gene ends were 0 bases for V and 9 bases for J; bases not matched to a gene: 3. The CDR3 is made up of 14 amino acids. Germline V gene data show CDR1 as LNHDA and CDR2 as SQIVND (reference sequence). CDR3 amino acids: CASSIESGGTEQFF. DNA for the CDR3: TGTGCCAGTAGTATAGAGAGCGGGGGGACTGAGCAGTTCTTC. The full variable domain, in which reference TRBV19 and TRBJ2-1 provide the parts outside the CDR3, is DGGITQSPKYLFRKEGQNVTLSCEQNLNHDAMYWYRQDPGQGLRLIYYSQIVNDFQKGDIAEGYSVSREKKESFPLTVTSAQKNPTAFYLCASSIESGGTEQFFGPGTRLTVL.

V gene TRBV11-2 combines with J gene TRBJ2-7, with 7 bases fitting TRBD1. V was pared by 1 base and J by 3 bases, with 6 bases of the junction left unmatched. This CDR3 spans 15 amino acids. Germline V gene data show CDR1 as SGHAT and CDR2 as FQNNGV. Here the CDR3 reads CASSLAGQPLYEQYF. In DNA form, the CDR3 reads TGTGCCAGCAGCTTAGCGGGACAGCCTCTCTACGAGCAGTACTTC.

The rearrangement links TRBV5-6 to TRBJ2-2; D is unclear. V was cut by 3 bases and J by 7 bases, with 7 bases left in between. There are 12 residues in the CDR3. Germline loops: CDR1 SGHDT, CDR2 YYEEEE. The CDR3 protein is CASSSVIGELFF. For the CDR3, the DNA is TGTGCCAGCAGCTCGGTTATCGGGGAGCTGTTTTTT.

V is TRBV6-4 and J is TRBJ1-1; maybe TRBD1 (5 bases). The CDR3 consists of 12 residues. The germline CDR1 and CDR2 sequences are MRHNA and SNTAGT. With 2 bases removed from V and 8 bases from J, the gap between germline ends came to 9 bases. The CDR3 reads CASSDGAGEAFF. Here the CDR3 DNA reads TGTGCCAGCAGTGACGGGGCAGGGGAAGCTTTCTTT.

V gene TRBV7-3 combines with J gene TRBJ2-1, with TRBD2 matching over 9 bases. There are 18 residues in the CDR3. The trim removed 2 bases at V and 5 bases at J, leaving 13 bases unmatched. Germline V gene lookup returns CDR1 SGHTA and CDR2 FQGTGA. CDR3 in DNA: TGTGCCAGCAGCTTAGCCGCGGGAGGGCGGGGTAAGAACAATGAGCAGTTCTTC. Translated, it gives CASSLAAGGRGKNNEQFF.

The count of this clone is one. This chain links TRBV5-4 with TRBJ2-3; 11 nucleotides align to TRBD2. J lost 2 bases, V lost 3 bases, and 2 bases had no gene match. Looked up from germline, CDR1 is SGHNT and CDR2 is YYREEE (reference sequence). The length of the CDR3 is 15 residues. The CDR3 reads CASSSSGGITDTQYF. The CDR3 DNA is TGTGCCAGCAGCTCTAGCGGGGGGATCACAGATACGCAGTATTTT. Looking up the rest from reference TRBV5-4 and TRBJ2-3 gives the full variable domain: ETGVTQSPTHLIKTRGQQVTLRCSSQSGHNTVSWYQQALGQGPQFIFQYYREEENGRGNFPPRFSGLQFPNYSSELNVNALELDDSALYLCASSSSGGITDTQYFGPGTRLTVL.

This chain links TRBV3-1 (or the pseudogene TRBV3-2) with TRBJ1-2; D gene ambiguous. The CDR3 length is 14 residues. Germline-derived CDR1 and CDR2 are LGHDT and YNNKEL (reference sequence). V shed 1 base and J shed 5 bases, with 11 bases lying between them. The CDR3 reads CASSQAPELYGYTF. The DNA for the CDR3 is TGTGCCAGCAGCCAAGCGCCTGAGTTGTATGGCTACACCTTC.

The gene calls are TRBV6-5 and TRBJ1-1; the D is unclear. The CDR3 is 14 amino acids. Germline-derived CDR1 and CDR2 are MNHEY and SVGAGI. V lost 4 bases, J lost 3 bases, and 12 bases lay in between. In DNA, the CDR3 is TGTGCCAGCAGTTTCAACCGGGAGGACACTGAAGCTTTCTTT. Protein sequence: CASSFNREDTEAFF.